Sequencing of this T cell receptor (beta chain) was carried out in a study of blood T cell repertoires in COVID-19. Study information: Donors in the United States, Italy and Spain gave samples during acute or convalescent COVID-19. From T cells, B-cell-depleted T cells, or PBMCs came the material, which was cDNA or gDNA.

Produced via immunoSEQ multiplex PCR; TCRdb's table is partial and in-frame only. The data contain under 500,000 clones, 75% to 90% of them singletons. Sequenced material: peripheral blood. The TCR comes from a woman aged 25 to 39 with acute or convalescent COVID-19.

The CDR3 coding sequence is TGCGCCAGCAGCCAAGATTTCGGGGGTGGAAACGAGCAGTACTTC. This gives the protein CASSQDFGGGNEQYF. This sequence joins TRBV4-1 and TRBJ2-7; D is perhaps TRBD2 (6 bases). Germline lookup yields CDR1 MGHRA and CDR2 YSYEKL. The CDR3 is made up of 15 amino acids. V lost 0 bases and J 5 bases, leaving 14 bases between the germline ends.